The 31 T cell receptor beta chains given below trace back to one sample, sequenced in a study of T cells in Graves' hyperthyroidism and ophthalmopathy (dated by TCRdb to between 2018 and 2021). The library was made by multiplex PCR. The listed sequencing device is Illumina HiSeq 2000. Amplification of TCR beta CDR3 regions was carried out from RNA transcripts. The TCR CDR3 was subjected to a first round of RT-PCR using the HTBI primer set and the Qiagen OneStep RT-PCR kit. TCRdb reworked the public reads: Q25 trimming with fastp, MiXCR clone assembly, productive beta chains retained. Merged by CDR3 protein, the rows form single entries marked with the most common genes and DNA. This sample has around 400,000 distinct CDR3 sequences in its table, and 13% to 15% of those were observed once. The ten largest make up around 20% of the sample. Material for sequencing was blood. The receptor source for this set is a woman aged 60-70 years with Graves' ophthalmopathy.

A few counts support this clonotype. V gene TRBV5-5 combines with J gene TRBJ2-7; D unclear. This CDR3 has 14 amino acids. Trimming cost V 1 base and J 7 bases, with 15 bases left between them. Germline CDR1 SGHKS, CDR2 YYEKEE (reference sequence). The CDR3 DNA is TGTGCCAGCAGCTTGCTACCACCTCCGCGGGAGCAGTACTTC. The encoded protein is CASSLLPPPREQYF.

The table lists this clonotype with many counts. The rearrangement uses TRBV28 and TRBJ2-5; 7 bases fit TRBD2. The trim removed 7 bases at V and 4 bases at J, leaving 15 bases unmatched. Germline CDR1 MDHEN, CDR2 SYDVKM. The CDR3 runs to 16 residues. As DNA, the CDR3 is TGTGCCAGCACCCCCGGTGGAGGGAGGGCCTCAGAGACCCAGTACTTC. Translating it yields CASTPGGGRASETQYF.

The chain combines TRBV19 with TRBJ2-3, with 11 bases aligning to TRBD2. Germline V lookup: CDR1 LNHDA, CDR2 SQIVND (reference sequence). V shed 3 bases and J 0 bases; nucleotides not matched to a gene: 5. The CDR3 consists of 17 residues. The CDR3 coding sequence is TGTGCCAGTAGTATTCTGGGACTAGCGGCTAGCACAGATACGCAGTATTTT. Its protein product is CASSILGLAASTDTQYF.

This clonotype was seen a few times. The chain couples TRBV19 to TRBJ2-1, with 9 bases matching TRBD2. In germline, CDR1 is LNHDA, CDR2 SQIVND (reference sequence). The CDR3 length is 20 residues. Trimming at V came to 11 bases and at J to 6 bases, leaving 29 bases not matched to a gene. CDR3: CAPLLEPALGGRARANEQFF. The DNA of the CDR3 is TGTGCCCCCCTCCTCGAACCAGCATTAGGCGGGAGGGCCAGGGCCAATGAGCAGTTCTTC.

This clonotype came up many times. CDR3: CASSHSGSPGEQYF. The CDR3 nucleotides read TGCGCCAGCAGCCATTCTGGCTCCCCGGGGGAGCAGTACTTC. The gene calls are TRBV4-1 and TRBJ2-7, with TRBD2 as a possible D gene (5 bases). Trimming left V 3 bases short and J 7 bases short, with 16 bases between. CDR1 is MGHRA and CDR2 is YSYEKL in the germline V gene. This CDR3 spans 14 amino acids.

The J gene is TRBJ1-1, the V gene TRBV7-9, with unresolved D. Germline V gives CDR1 SEHNR, CDR2 FQNEAQ (reference sequence). Trimming took 2 bases from V and 1 from J, leaving 11 bases between them. This CDR3 has 15 residues. The CDR3 region is CASSLSHSQNTEAFF. CDR3 sequence (DNA): TGTGCCAGCAGCTTAAGTCATAGTCAGAACACTGAAGCTTTCTTT.

The table lists this clonotype with many counts. This rearrangement joins TRBV11-2 to TRBJ2-3, with 12 bases identical to TRBD2. The V gene's germline CDR1 is SGHAT and CDR2 FQNNGV. The J segment lost 8 bases and the V segment lost 4 bases, leaving 19 bases of the junction unmatched. The CDR3 is 19 residues long. CDR3 amino acids: CASSSTARGLAGSHGTQYF. CDR3 nucleotides: TGTGCCAGCAGCTCGACCGCCCGGGGACTAGCGGGTAGTCATGGTACGCAGTATTTT.

This clonotype was seen at least ten times. The chain has TRBV5-1 and TRBJ2-2; TRBD2 matches 8 bases. Germline assignment: CDR1 SGHRS and CDR2 YFSETQ. V lost 6 bases and J lost 6; bases outside the gene matches: 16. This CDR3 contains 17 residues. CDR3 in amino acids: CASTPLSSGSRAGELFF. For the CDR3, the DNA is TGCGCCAGCACGCCGCTGTCCAGCGGGAGTCGGGCCGGGGAGCTGTTTTTT.

This clonotype was seen at least ten times. The chain has TRBV3-1 and TRBJ2-1, with D perhaps being TRBD1 or TRBD2 (5 bases each). Trimming removed 4 bases at V and 4 bases at J, with 11 bases between. CDR1 and CDR2 (germline): LGHDT, YNNKEL (reference sequence). The CDR3 contains 14 residues. The CDR3 nucleotides are TGTGCCAGCAGCCGGGACGGCCAATACAATGAGCAGTTCTTC. This encodes CASSRDGQYNEQFF.

The chain employs TRBV28 and TRBJ2-1, with 7 bases aligning to TRBD2. Trimming at V came to 9 bases and at J to 9 bases, leaving 11 bases not matched to a gene. Looked up from germline, CDR1 is MDHEN and CDR2 is SYDVKM. The CDR3 consists of 13 residues. The CDR3 spells CARGLAALREQFF. The CDR3 region has the DNA TGTGCCAGGGGGCTAGCGGCCCTACGTGAGCAGTTCTTC.

This clonotype was detected ten times or more. CDR3 sequence reads: CASSPFYVYPAAEAFF. CDR3 in DNA: TGTGCCAGCAGTCCTTTTTACGTTTACCCGGCCGCTGAAGCTTTCTTT. The chain carries TRBV28 and TRBJ1-1; D remains unclear. Trimming left V 5 bases short and J 6 bases short, with 22 bases between. This CDR3 has 16 residues. CDR1 and CDR2 from the germline V gene are MDHEN and SYDVKM.

This clonotype was detected many times. V usage is TRBV2 and J usage is TRBJ2-5; 7 bases map to TRBD2. J gave up 3 bases and V 6 bases, and 4 bases lay outside the gene matches. The germline V gene encodes CDR1 SNHLY and CDR2 FYNNEI. The CDR3 is made up of 13 amino acids. The CDR3 here is CASRLAKEETQYF. The CDR3 DNA sequence: TGTGCCAGCAGACTAGCGAAGGAAGAGACCCAGTACTTC.

The chain employs TRBV24-1 and TRBJ2-3; 16 nucleotides match TRBD2. V gave up 7 bases and J gave up 4 bases; unmatched junction bases: 4. The CDR3 loop spans 16 amino acids. From germline, CDR1 is KGHDR and CDR2 SFDVKD. The CDR3 sequence: CATSGTSGRVPDTQYF. CDR3 DNA sequence: TGTGCCACCAGCGGGACTAGCGGGAGGGTGCCAGATACGCAGTATTTT.

This clonotype occurred many times. This sequence joins TRBV2 and TRBJ2-3; a weak D match, TRBD2 (5 bases). The germline V and J ends were trimmed by 9 bases and 2 bases, with 9 bases remaining between them. CDR1 is SNHLY and CDR2 is FYNNEI in the germline V gene. The CDR3 has 12 amino acids. The CDR3 is CASKADTDTQYF. DNA of the CDR3: TGTGCCAGTAAAGCGGACACAGATACGCAGTATTTT.

This clonotype came up many times. The chain combines TRBV11-3 with TRBJ2-2, with D perhaps matching TRBD1 or TRBD2 (6 bases each). This CDR3 contains 16 residues. Germline values: CDR1 SGHNT, CDR2 YENEEA. V was clipped by 1 base and J by 4 bases, with 13 bases between them. The CDR3 spells CASSLGAGHLTGELFF. The CDR3 nucleotides read TGTGCCAGCAGCTTAGGGGCGGGACACCTCACCGGGGAGCTGTTTTTT.

This clonotype was detected many times. The chain couples TRBV27 to TRBJ1-1; TRBD1 aligns across 7 bases. The germline gives CDR1 MNHEY, CDR2 SMNVEV (reference sequence). The CDR3 loop spans 16 amino acids. V was clipped by 0 bases and J by 3 bases; unmatched bases: 7. The CDR3 DNA reads as TGTGCCAGCAGTTTATCGGGGTCAGGGGGGGACACTGAAGCTTTCTTT. Translated: CASSLSGSGGDTEAFF.

This clonotype was recorded at least ten times. The rearrangement joins TRBV9 to TRBJ2-7; TRBD2 is a possible D gene (6 bases). The CDR3 covers 13 residues. V was pared by 3 bases and J by 2 bases, with 9 bases between. Germline values: CDR1 SGDLS, CDR2 YYNGEE. The CDR3 DNA follows: TGTGCCAGCAGCGCGGGACTCACCTACGAGCAGTACTTC. It encodes CASSAGLTYEQYF.

The chain has TRBV24-1 and TRBJ2-2; D could derive from TRBD1 or TRBD2 (7 bases each). The CDR3 is 14 amino acids. The V end was cut by 7 bases, the J end by 7 bases, with 15 bases between. Germline V gene lookup returns CDR1 KGHDR and CDR2 SFDVKD. DNA of the CDR3: TGTGCCACCAGCGTGGGAGGGGGCAACGGGGAGCTGTTTTTT. Residues: CATSVGGGNGELFF.

The CDR3 coding sequence is TGTGCCAGCAGCTTGCTTCGGCGGCAGAACACCGGGGAGCTGTTTTTT. Protein: CASSLLRRQNTGELFF. V usage is TRBV5-6 and J usage is TRBJ2-2, with D hard to call. The CDR3 totals 16 residues. The V end lost 1 base, the J end lost 1 base, and 11 bases lay between the germline ends. Germline CDR1 is SGHDT and CDR2 is YYEEEE.

This clonotype has more than one count but fewer than ten. It may be a read error: a sequence one base away is much more abundant. The V and J genes are TRBV5-1 and TRBJ2-2; possibly TRBD1 for D (6 bases). With 6 bases removed from V and 3 bases from J, the gap between germline ends came to 18 bases. The germline V gene encodes CDR1 SGHRS and CDR2 YFSETQ. The CDR3 contains 16 residues. The CDR3 DNA sequence: TGCGCCAGCAACTTTGGCTACAGGGCCCACACCGGGGAGCTGTTTTTT. Its translation: CASNFGYRAHTGELFF.

This clonotype was seen more than once but under ten times. The chain uses TRBV28 and TRBJ2-2; D may be TRBD1 (5 bases). The V gene lost 7 bases and the J gene lost 1 base, with 13 bases spanning the gap. This CDR3 contains 15 residues. Germline V gene sequence: CDR1 MDHEN, CDR2 SYDVKM. The CDR3 sequence is CASTAPGRNTGELFF. For the CDR3, the DNA is TGTGCCAGCACCGCCCCAGGGCGGAACACCGGGGAGCTGTTTTTT.

This clonotype occurred many times. The chain couples TRBV7-3 to TRBJ2-1; 9 bases align to TRBD2. CDR3 length: 17 residues. Germline CDR1 and CDR2: SGHTA and FQGTGA. J lost 7 bases, V lost 5 bases, and 15 bases had no gene match. CDR3 amino acids: CASSPPLGAGGRNEQFF. CDR3 nucleotide sequence: TGTGCCAGCAGCCCCCCCCTGGGCGCGGGAGGGCGAAATGAGCAGTTCTTC.

The chain is built from TRBV29-1 and TRBJ2-1; D is possibly TRBD2 (5 bases). CDR1 and CDR2 (germline): SQVTM, ANQGSEA. The CDR3 runs 16 residues. The V and J ends lost 8 bases and 2 bases respectively, with 22 bases between them. The CDR3 nucleotides read TGCAGCCTACTAACGGGGAGCGGACCTACCTACAATGAGCAGTTCTTC. This translates into CSLLTGSGPTYNEQFF.

This clonotype was seen a handful of times. The gene calls are TRBV19 and TRBJ2-1; the match to TRBD2 covers 11 bases. Looked up from germline, CDR1 is LNHDA and CDR2 is SQIVND (reference sequence). Trimming removed 3 bases from V and 6 bases from J; junction bases left unmatched: 7. The CDR3 has 16 residues. CDR3 bases: TGTGCCAGTAGTATGAATAGCGGGGGGGGGGTCAATGAGCAGTTCTTC. Encoded protein: CASSMNSGGGVNEQFF. The full variable domain, in which reference TRBV19 and TRBJ2-1 provide the parts outside the CDR3, is DGGITQSPKYLFRKEGQNVTLSCEQNLNHDAMYWYRQDPGQGLRLIYYSQIVNDFQKGDIAEGYSVSREKKESFPLTVTSAQKNPTAFYLCASSMNSGGGVNEQFFGPGTRLTVL.

The rearrangement uses TRBV12-3 or TRBV12-4 and TRBJ1-3; the D gene is possibly TRBD1 (6 bases). V lost 7 bases and J lost 0, with 13 bases in between. The CDR3 consists of 15 residues. DNA for the CDR3: TGTGCCAGCACCGAATCGACAGGCTCTGGAAACACCATATATTTT. Its translation: CASTESTGSGNTIYF.

The sample holds a few counts of this clonotype. One base away lies a much larger clone, so this may be a sequencing read error. V gene TRBV7-2 combines with J gene TRBJ2-2; D is unclear. The ends were cut back, 5 bases at V and 3 bases at J, with 4 bases in the middle. The length of the CDR3 is 12 residues. From germline, CDR1 is SGHTA and CDR2 FQGNSA. CDR3 amino acids: CASSGDTGELFF. The CDR3 nucleotides are TGTGCCAGCAGCGGGGACACCGGGGAGCTGTTTTTT. The full variable domain, completed using reference TRBV7-2 and TRBJ2-2, is GAGVSQSPSNKVTEKGKDVELRCDPISGHTALYWYRQSLGQGLEFLIYFQGNSAPDKSGLPSDRFSAERTGGSVSTLTIQRTQQEDSAVYLCASSGDTGELFFGEGSRLTVL.

This clonotype came up many times. The chain recombines TRBV11-3 with TRBJ2-1, with 8 bases aligning to TRBD2. CDR1 and CDR2 (germline): SGHNT, YENEEA. The CDR3 length is 16 residues. The junction had 13 bases not matched to a gene; V was cut back by 5 bases and J by 7 bases. CDR3 protein: CASSPFVGRANNEQFF. The CDR3 coding sequence is TGTGCCAGCAGCCCATTTGTCGGGAGGGCCAATAATGAGCAGTTCTTC.

This clonotype was seen at least ten times. The J gene is TRBJ2-7, the V gene TRBV6-5, with D perhaps matching TRBD2 (6 bases). The length of the CDR3 is 18 residues. CDR1 is MNHEY and CDR2 is SVGAGI in the germline V gene. V dropped 0 bases and J dropped 6 bases, with 24 bases sitting between them. This CDR3 reads CASSYSERRQLRGVEQYF. DNA for the CDR3: TGTGCCAGCAGTTACTCGGAAAGACGGCAACTTCGCGGGGTCGAGCAGTACTTC.

The chain links TRBV12-3 or TRBV12-4 to TRBJ2-3; TRBD2 matches 11 bases. J was trimmed by 4 bases and V by 3 bases; bases with no gene match: 3. The CDR3 contains 15 residues. The CDR3 loop reads CASSFGLAGSDTQYF. The CDR3 DNA reads as TGTGCCAGCAGTTTCGGACTAGCGGGTTCAGATACGCAGTATTTT.

This clonotype was observed many times. V and J are TRBV5-1 and TRBJ2-1; 9 positions match TRBD2. Trimming removed 4 bases from V and 8 bases from J; junction bases left unmatched: 10. CDR3 length: 15 amino acids. Germline loops: CDR1 SGHRS, CDR2 YFSETQ. CDR3: CASSTLAGADHEQFF. As DNA, the CDR3 is TGCGCCAGCAGCACCTTAGCGGGAGCGGATCATGAGCAGTTCTTC.

This clonotype was counted ten times or more. V usage is TRBV20-1 and J usage is TRBJ2-3; D gene ambiguous. This CDR3 is 17 amino acids long. V lost 0 bases, J lost 4 bases, and 20 bases lay in between. Per the germline V gene, CDR1 is DFQATT and CDR2 is SNEGSKA (reference sequence). CDR3 in amino acids: CSARDLATPRDPDTQYF. CDR3 in DNA: TGCAGTGCTAGAGATCTCGCGACTCCCCGAGACCCAGATACGCAGTATTTT.